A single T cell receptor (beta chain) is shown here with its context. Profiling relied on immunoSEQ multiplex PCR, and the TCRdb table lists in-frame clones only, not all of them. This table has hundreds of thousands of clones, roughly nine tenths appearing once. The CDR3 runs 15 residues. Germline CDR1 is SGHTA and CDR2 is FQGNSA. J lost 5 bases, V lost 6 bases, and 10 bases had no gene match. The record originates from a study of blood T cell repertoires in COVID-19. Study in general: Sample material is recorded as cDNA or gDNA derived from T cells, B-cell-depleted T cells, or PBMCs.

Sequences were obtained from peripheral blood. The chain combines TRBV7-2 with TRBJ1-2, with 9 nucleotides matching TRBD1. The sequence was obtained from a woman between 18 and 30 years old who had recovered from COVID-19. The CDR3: CASSSSDRGAYGYTF. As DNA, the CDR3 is TGTGCCAGCAGTTCGTCAGACAGGGGGGCTTATGGCTACACCTTC.